These 27 T cell receptor beta chains were sequenced from one sample in a study of radiotherapy plus CTLA-4 blockade in lung cancer. Data came from immunoSEQ multiplex PCR; TCRdb stores just in-frame clones and leaves some out. The table lists some 100,000 clones, approximately 80% of them singletons. The specimen comprised peripheral blood, sampled from a patient treated with radiotherapy plus ipilimumab. The receptors were sampled from a human donor with non-small cell lung cancer who had a partial response to radiotherapy plus ipilimumab.

The rearrangement joins TRBV27 to TRBJ2-1, with D perhaps matching TRBD2 (6 bases). Trimming removed 2 bases at V and 4 bases at J, with 15 bases between. Germline-derived CDR1 and CDR2 are MNHEY and SMNVEV (reference sequence). The CDR3 consists of 16 residues. CDR3 in DNA: TGTGCCAGCAGTTTAGAACCACGTCGGGGGTACAATGAGCAGTTCTTC. Its protein product is CASSLEPRRGYNEQFF.

In this sample, this clone turned up a few times. The chain employs TRBV6-6 and TRBJ1-1; D is unresolved. This CDR3 has 14 residues. CDR1 is MNHNY, CDR2 SVGAGI, per germline (reference sequence). V lost 2 bases, J lost 0 bases, and 7 bases lay in between. CDR3 protein: CASSYHIMNTEAFF. As DNA, the CDR3 is TGTGCCAGCAGTTACCACATAATGAACACTGAAGCTTTCTTT.

This sequence joins TRBV28 and TRBJ1-3; no firm D call. Germline V gene sequence: CDR1 MDHEN, CDR2 SYDVKM. V dropped 6 bases and J dropped 7 bases, with 10 bases sitting between them. The CDR3 has 12 residues. For the CDR3, the DNA is TGTGCCAGCAGGCCCCCGGGGAACACCATATATTTT. Protein: CASRPPGNTIYF.

This chain uses TRBV18 with TRBJ2-1; 9 bases are shared with TRBD2. CDR1 and CDR2 from the germline V gene are KGHSH and LQKENI. V lost 2 bases, J lost 6 bases, and 8 bases stayed unmatched. The CDR3 contains 16 residues. The CDR3 here is CASSPFLAGGFNEQFF. The CDR3 DNA follows: TGTGCCAGCTCACCATTCTTGGCGGGAGGGTTCAATGAGCAGTTCTTC.

The chain carries TRBV18 and TRBJ2-5; 7 bases line up with TRBD1. With V trimmed by 6 bases and J by 3 bases, 10 bases remained unmatched. Germline lookup yields CDR1 KGHSH and CDR2 LQKENI. This CDR3 region has 15 residues. CDR3 in DNA: TGTGCCAGCTCCCTCACGACAGGGTCCAAAGAGACCCAGTACTTC. It yields the protein CASSLTTGSKETQYF.

The V and J genes are TRBV6-5 and TRBJ1-2; D is undetermined. The CDR3 extends over 14 amino acids. Germline CDR1 reads MNHEY; CDR2 reads SVGAGI. The germline V and J ends were trimmed by 4 bases and 7 bases, with 16 bases remaining between them. In DNA, the CDR3 is TGTGCCAGCAGTTCGGACTTGGTGGAACGTGGCTACACCTTC. This sequence encodes CASSSDLVERGYTF.

V and J are TRBV18 and TRBJ2-3; TRBD2 aligns across 8 bases. Losses at the gene ends were 4 bases for V and 1 base for J; bases not matched to a gene: 7. The CDR3 has 16 residues. Germline-derived CDR1 and CDR2 are KGHSH and LQKENI. CDR3 in DNA: TGTGCCAGCTCACAAGGACTAGCCCTTGGCACAGATACGCAGTATTTT. It is translated as CASSQGLALGTDTQYF. Full variable domain (outside the CDR3, taken from reference TRBV18 and TRBJ2-3): NAGVMQNPRHLVRRRGQEARLRCSPMKGHSHVYWYRQLPEEGLKFMVYLQKENIIDESGMPKERFSAEFPKEGPSILRIQQVVRGDSAAYFCASSQGLALGTDTQYFGPGTRLTVL.

This clone was seen a few times. The V and J genes are TRBV29-1 and TRBJ1-3; tentatively, D is TRBD1 (6 bases). The CDR3 contains 14 residues. Germline V gives CDR1 SQVTM, CDR2 ANQGSEA. V lost 4 bases and J lost 0, with 10 bases in between. Here the CDR3 DNA reads TGCAGCGTTGCGGACAGCTTCTCTGGAAACACCATATATTTT. It yields the protein CSVADSFSGNTIYF. The variable domain in full, completed from reference TRBV29-1 and TRBJ1-3, reads SAVISQKPSRDICQRGTSLTIQCQVDSQVTMMFWYRQQPGQSLTLIATANQGSEATYESGFVIDKFPISRPNLTFSTLTVSNMSPEDSSIYLCSVADSFSGNTIYFGEGSWLTVV.

V usage is TRBV5-6 and J usage is TRBJ2-3; D perhaps matches TRBD1 (5 bases). V gave up 0 bases and J gave up 4 bases, with 9 bases separating them. The germline V gene encodes CDR1 SGHDT and CDR2 YYEEEE. The CDR3 is 14 amino acids. The CDR3 nucleotides are TGTGCCAGCAGCTTGGTAGGGGCTGCAGATACGCAGTATTTT. Protein product: CASSLVGAADTQYF. The entire variable domain, with the rest obtained from reference TRBV5-6 and TRBJ2-3, is as follows: DAGVTQSPTHLIKTRGQQVTLRCSPKSGHDTVSWYQQALGQGPQFIFQYYEEEERQRGNFPDRFSGHQFPNYSSELNVNALLLGDSALYLCASSLVGAADTQYFGPGTRLTVL.

The J gene is TRBJ2-3, the V gene TRBV9; tentatively, D is TRBD2 (5 bases). Germline V gene sequence: CDR1 SGDLS, CDR2 YYNGEE. The CDR3 contains 15 residues. The V end lost 3 bases, the J end lost 1 base, and 12 bases lay between the germline ends. Here the CDR3 reads CASSAEGFGTDTQYF. For the CDR3, the DNA is TGTGCCAGCAGCGCCGAGGGCTTTGGCACAGATACGCAGTATTTT.

This clone was seen at least ten times. The chain uses TRBV14 and TRBJ2-7; 8 nucleotides match TRBD1. Unmatched junction bases numbered 14, after V lost 6 bases and J lost 4 bases. This CDR3 region has 16 residues. Germline lookup yields CDR1 SGHDN and CDR2 FVKESK. CDR3 bases: TGTGCCAGCAGTCAGCTCGGGGACAGGCAAACTTACGAGCAGTACTTC. Amino acids: CASSQLGDRQTYEQYF.

This clone is a singleton in its sample. The chain joins TRBV4-1 to TRBJ1-1; D gene unclear. CDR1 MGHRA and CDR2 YSYEKL come from the germline V gene. Trimming shortened V by 2 bases and J by 0 bases, and 10 bases separated the two germline ends. This CDR3 contains 15 residues. The CDR3: CASSQRRTMNTEAFF. In nucleotides, the CDR3 is TGCGCCAGCAGCCAAAGGAGGACCATGAACACTGAAGCTTTCTTT.

The rearrangement joins TRBV28 to TRBJ2-7; no definite D call. Germline V gene data show CDR1 as MDHEN and CDR2 as SYDVKM. CDR3 length: 13 residues. The V gene lost 3 bases and the J gene lost 6 bases, with 12 bases spanning the gap. CDR3 sequence (DNA): TGTGCCAGCAGTTTCCAACGTACGGTCGAGCAGTACTTC. It specifies CASSFQRTVEQYF.

The chain combines TRBV7-2 with TRBJ1-1, with TRBD1 matching 9 bases. The trim removed 3 bases at V and 4 bases at J, leaving 3 bases unmatched. The CDR3 has 14 residues. Germline V gene sequence: CDR1 SGHTA, CDR2 FQGNSA. CDR3 sequence (DNA): TGTGCCAGCAGCTTCACAGGGGGCCGCACTGAAGCTTTCTTT. Its protein product is CASSFTGGRTEAFF.

The rearrangement joins TRBV19 to TRBJ2-1, with 13 positions matching TRBD2. Germline CDR1 and CDR2: LNHDA and SQIVND (reference sequence). With V trimmed by 6 bases and J by 10 bases, 12 bases remained unmatched. This CDR3 is 16 amino acids long. The CDR3 protein is CASSASGTSGNWEQFF. The CDR3 DNA reads as TGTGCCAGTAGCGCTTCCGGGACTAGCGGGAATTGGGAGCAGTTCTTC.

This clone was observed a few times. V gene TRBV9 combines with J gene TRBJ2-2; 9 bases are a match to TRBD2. V gave up 4 bases and J gave up 0 bases; unmatched junction bases: 7. CDR1 is SGDLS, CDR2 YYNGEE, per germline. This CDR3 region has 17 residues. DNA of the CDR3: TGTGCCAGCAGCCCAAATAGCGGGAGAACGAACACCGGGGAGCTGTTTTTT. This sequence encodes CASSPNSGRTNTGELFF.

V usage is TRBV6-1 and J usage is TRBJ1-1; TRBD1 matches 8 bases. The ends lost 4 bases at V and 1 base at J; junction bases unmatched: 5. The length of the CDR3 is 15 residues. Germline assignment: CDR1 MNHNS and CDR2 SASEGT. This chain's CDR3 is CASSAHGTGNTEAFF. The CDR3 DNA reads as TGTGCCAGCAGTGCACACGGGACAGGGAACACTGAAGCTTTCTTT.

In this sample, this clone turned up a few times. The chain is built from TRBV7-2 and TRBJ1-1; a possible D gene is TRBD1 (6 bases). The CDR3 is 13 amino acids. The V gene's germline CDR1 is SGHTA and CDR2 FQGNSA. Between the trimmed V and J ends, which lost 5 bases and 2 bases, there was a span of 9 bases. This CDR3 is CASSKGGNTEAFF. For the CDR3, the DNA is TGTGCCAGCAGCAAAGGGGGAAACACTGAAGCTTTCTTT.

The V and J genes are TRBV11-1 and TRBJ2-1; 10 bases map to TRBD2. The germline CDR1 and CDR2 sequences are SGHAT and FQDESV (reference sequence). After removal of 3 bases from V and 7 bases from J, the junction contained 6 bases not matched to a gene. The CDR3 consists of 15 residues. The chain's CDR3 is CASSLPLAGANEQFF. The CDR3 nucleotides are TGTGCCAGCAGCTTGCCCCTAGCGGGAGCTAATGAGCAGTTCTTC.

The rearrangement joins TRBV30 to TRBJ2-7; 10 nucleotides match TRBD2. The CDR3 totals 16 residues. The germline CDR1 and CDR2 sequences are GTSNPN and SVGIG (reference sequence). Trimming took 0 bases from V and 1 from J; bases not matched to a gene: 6. The CDR3, as DNA: TGTGCCTGGAGTGTTCAACTAGCGGGAAGATCCTACGAGCAGTACTTC. Amino acids: CAWSVQLAGRSYEQYF.

The chain combines TRBV29-1 with TRBJ1-3, with a possible D match to TRBD1 (6 bases). The CDR3 extends over 15 amino acids. Germline V gene sequence: CDR1 SQVTM, CDR2 ANQGSEA. CDR3 residues: CRSMKTGGSGNTIYF. The CDR3 nucleotides are TGCAGATCCATGAAGACAGGCGGCTCTGGAAACACCATATATTTT.

J is TRBJ1-5 and V is TRBV7-9, with D perhaps matching TRBD1 (5 bases). Trimming pared 5 bases from V and 4 bases from J, leaving 9 bases between. Germline V gives CDR1 SEHNR, CDR2 FQNEAQ (reference sequence). The CDR3 is 13 amino acids. The CDR3 nucleotides read TGTGCCAGCAGCGGAGGGGTTAATCAGCCCCAGCATTTT. Translation: CASSGGVNQPQHF.

This clone was picked up a small number of times. Other nucleotide sequences from this sample produce the same CDR3. The chain couples TRBV28 to TRBJ2-1, with TRBD2 identical over 13 bases. Germline V gives CDR1 MDHEN, CDR2 SYDVKM. Unmatched junction bases numbered 2, after V lost 5 bases and J lost 7 bases. This CDR3 has 14 residues. The CDR3 bases are TGTGCCAGCAGTCGGACTAGCGGGAGAAATGAGCAGTTCTTC. It is translated as CASSRTSGRNEQFF.

This clone was seen only a few times. V is TRBV27 and J is TRBJ1-2, with no clear D. The CDR3 is 14 residues long. Trimming shortened V by 4 bases and J by 8 bases, and 17 bases separated the two germline ends. The germline CDR1 and CDR2 sequences are MNHEY and SMNVEV (reference sequence). The CDR3 loop is CASSYVGNAGGYTF. The CDR3 bases are TGTGCCAGCAGTTACGTAGGCAACGCGGGAGGCTACACCTTC.

The J gene is TRBJ1-1, the V gene TRBV19, with D possibly TRBD1 on 6 matching bases. The CDR3 loop spans 16 amino acids. The germline V gene has CDR1 LNHDA and CDR2 SQIVND (reference sequence). V was trimmed by 4 bases and J by 0 bases, leaving 15 bases between them. CDR3 DNA: TGTGCCAGTAGTAGTATGAGGACAGACTTGAACACTGAAGCTTTCTTT. As protein: CASSSMRTDLNTEAFF.

This clone has just a few counts. J is TRBJ2-1 and V is TRBV7-2; weak D call: TRBD1 (6 bases). The length of the CDR3 is 17 residues. V lost 5 bases and J 5 bases, leaving 22 bases between the germline ends. CDR1 is SGHTA, CDR2 FQGNSA, per germline. In nucleotides, the CDR3 is TGTGCCAGCAGCATCCGTTTACAGGGTAGAGGCCACAATGAGCAGTTCTTC. Translated: CASSIRLQGRGHNEQFF.

The rearrangement joins TRBV10-3 to TRBJ1-2; 7 bases are shared with TRBD1. The CDR3 is 13 residues long. With 7 bases clipped from V and 4 bases from J, the junction kept 6 bases outside the gene matches. The germline CDR1 and CDR2 sequences are ENHRY and SYGVKD. CDR3 coding DNA: TGTGCCATCAATTCCGGGACAGCCTATGGCTACACCTTC. Its protein is CAINSGTAYGYTF.